This T cell receptor (beta chain) was found in a study of technical replicates of blood from a few donors. V gave up 5 bases and J gave up 0 bases; unmatched junction bases: 5. Germline loops: CDR1 MGHDK, CDR2 SYGVNS. The CDR3 extends over 15 amino acids. Using immunoSEQ multiplex PCR, the repertoire was profiled, and TCRdb retains in-frame clones only, with some absent. The sample lists 95,000 to 100,000 clones; 96% were seen once. The chain links TRBV25-1 to TRBJ2-3; 7 nucleotides line up with TRBD2. The sequencing input was T cells isolated from PBMCs. This clonotype was sampled from a human donor in good health. The CDR3: CASSPLASSTDTQYF. The CDR3, as DNA: TGTGCCAGCAGTCCACTAGCGTCTAGCACAGATACGCAGTATTTT. The full variable domain, with the rest looked up from reference TRBV25-1 and TRBJ2-3, is EADIYQTPRYLVIGTGKKITLECSQTMGHDKMYWYQQDPGMELHLIHYSYGVNSTEKGDLSSESTVSRIRTEHFPLTLESARPSHTSQYLCASSPLASSTDTQYFGPGTRLTVL.